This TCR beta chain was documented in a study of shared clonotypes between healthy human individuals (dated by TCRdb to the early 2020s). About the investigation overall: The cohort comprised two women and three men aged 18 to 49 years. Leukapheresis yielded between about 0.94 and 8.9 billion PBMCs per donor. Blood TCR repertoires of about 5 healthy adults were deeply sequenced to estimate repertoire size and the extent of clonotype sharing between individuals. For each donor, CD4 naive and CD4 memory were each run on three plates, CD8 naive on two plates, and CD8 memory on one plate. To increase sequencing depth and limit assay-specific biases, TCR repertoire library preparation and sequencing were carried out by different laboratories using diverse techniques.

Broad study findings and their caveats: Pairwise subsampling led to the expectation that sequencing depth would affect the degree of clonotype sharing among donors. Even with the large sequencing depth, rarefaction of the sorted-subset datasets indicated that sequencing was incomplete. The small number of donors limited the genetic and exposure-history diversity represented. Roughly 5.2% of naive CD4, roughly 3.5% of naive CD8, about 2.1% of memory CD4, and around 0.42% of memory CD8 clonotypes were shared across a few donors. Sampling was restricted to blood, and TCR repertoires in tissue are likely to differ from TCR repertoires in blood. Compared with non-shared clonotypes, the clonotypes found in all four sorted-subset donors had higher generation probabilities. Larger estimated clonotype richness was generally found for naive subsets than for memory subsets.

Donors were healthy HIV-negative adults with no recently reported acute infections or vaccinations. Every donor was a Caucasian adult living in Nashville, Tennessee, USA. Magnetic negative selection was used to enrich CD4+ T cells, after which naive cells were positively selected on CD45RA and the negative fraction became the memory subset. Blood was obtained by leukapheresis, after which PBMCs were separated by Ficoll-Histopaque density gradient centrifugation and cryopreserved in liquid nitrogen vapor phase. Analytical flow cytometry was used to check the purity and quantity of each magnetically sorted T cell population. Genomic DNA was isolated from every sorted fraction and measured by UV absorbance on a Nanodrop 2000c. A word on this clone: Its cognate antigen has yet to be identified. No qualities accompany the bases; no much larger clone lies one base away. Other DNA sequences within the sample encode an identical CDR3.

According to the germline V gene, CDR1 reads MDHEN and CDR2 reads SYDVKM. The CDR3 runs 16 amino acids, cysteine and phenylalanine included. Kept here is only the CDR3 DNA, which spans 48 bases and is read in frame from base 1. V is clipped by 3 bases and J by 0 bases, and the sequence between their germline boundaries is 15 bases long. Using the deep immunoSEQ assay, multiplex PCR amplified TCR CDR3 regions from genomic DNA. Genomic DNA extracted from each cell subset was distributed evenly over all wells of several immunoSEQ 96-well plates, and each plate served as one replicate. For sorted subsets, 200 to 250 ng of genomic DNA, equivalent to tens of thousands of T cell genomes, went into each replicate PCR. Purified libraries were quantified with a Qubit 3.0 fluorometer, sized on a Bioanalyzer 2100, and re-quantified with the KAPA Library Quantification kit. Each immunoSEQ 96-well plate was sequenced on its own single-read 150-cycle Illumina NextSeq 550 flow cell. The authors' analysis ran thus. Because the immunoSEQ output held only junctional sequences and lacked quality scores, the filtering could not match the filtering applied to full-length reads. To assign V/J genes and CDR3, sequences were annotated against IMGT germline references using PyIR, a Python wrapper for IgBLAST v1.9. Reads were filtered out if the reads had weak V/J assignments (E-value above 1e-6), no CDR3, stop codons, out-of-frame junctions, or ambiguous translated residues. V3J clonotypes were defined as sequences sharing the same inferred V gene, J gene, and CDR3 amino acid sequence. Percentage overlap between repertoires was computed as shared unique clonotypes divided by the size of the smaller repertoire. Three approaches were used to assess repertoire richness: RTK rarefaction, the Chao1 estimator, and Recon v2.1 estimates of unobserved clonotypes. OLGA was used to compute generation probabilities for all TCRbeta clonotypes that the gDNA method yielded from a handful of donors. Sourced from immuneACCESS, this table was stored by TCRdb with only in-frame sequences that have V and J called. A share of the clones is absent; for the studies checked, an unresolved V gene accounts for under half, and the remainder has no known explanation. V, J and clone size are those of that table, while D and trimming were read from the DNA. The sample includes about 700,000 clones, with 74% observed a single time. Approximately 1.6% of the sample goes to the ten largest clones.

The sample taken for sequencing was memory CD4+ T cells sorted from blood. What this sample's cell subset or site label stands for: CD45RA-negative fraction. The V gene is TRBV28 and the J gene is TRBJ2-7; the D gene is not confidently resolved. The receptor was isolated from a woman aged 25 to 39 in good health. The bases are TGTGCCAGCAGTTTGGACGGTGGTGTCAGCTCCTACGAGCAGTACTTC. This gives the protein CASSLDGGVSSYEQYF.